Listed below are T cell receptor beta chains from one sample, sequenced in a study of chronic HIV infection and antiretroviral therapy. TCRdb redid the calling of the 5' RACE reads with MiXCR, one entry per CDR3 protein. Here the sample spans more than 40,000 distinct CDR3 sequences, approximately 20% being singletons. The source material was peripheral blood. Source of these receptors: an adult who had HIV and had not received antiretroviral therapy, or was an uninfected healthy control (not recorded which). Both conserved end residues are part of each CDR3. A D gene is named only where the DNA matches it firmly.

D	V	J	CDR3
.	TRBV28	TRBJ2-5	CASSPRDTQYF
.	TRBV10-3	TRBJ2-3	CAISEGLSTDTQYF
TRBD2	TRBV6-5	TRBJ2-1	CASRRMREDEQFF
.	TRBV5-1	TRBJ1-1	CASSLMGNQNTEAFF
.	TRBV6-1	TRBJ2-1	CASRVIAEGVQFF
TRBD2	TRBV20-1	TRBJ2-5	CSARTSGIKETQYF
TRBD2	TRBV28	TRBJ2-1	CASTSTGGGGSYNEQFF
TRBD1	TRBV29-1	TRBJ1-1	CSGKTGEAEAFF
.	TRBV28	TRBJ2-7	CASSRTRGIYEQYF
TRBD2	TRBV6-5	TRBJ2-3	CASSYSGWREPTDTQYF
.	TRBV6-2/TRBV6-3	TRBJ1-4	CASRDHATNEKLFF
.	TRBV29-1	TRBJ1-1	CSVESVANTEAFF
TRBD2	TRBV12-3/TRBV12-4	TRBJ2-1	CASRGLAGDNEQFF
.	TRBV20-1	TRBJ2-5	CSASVWRRQETQYF
.	TRBV3-1	TRBJ1-6	CASSGVANSPLHF
.	TRBV2	TRBJ1-5	CASGRSGYSNQPQHF
TRBD2	TRBV29-1	TRBJ2-7	CSVGDGVSAGDYEQYF
TRBD1	TRBV9	TRBJ2-3	CASSLQGDTDTQYF
TRBD1	TRBV2	TRBJ1-1	CASSLQGVTEAFF
.	TRBV4-2	TRBJ1-1	CASSQHRGTEAFF
TRBD2	TRBV28	TRBJ2-7	CASSLSGSRDEQYF
TRBD1	TRBV20-1	TRBJ1-1	CSAMDRTRFEAFF
.	TRBV9	TRBJ1-2	CASSVARTDPSSNYGYTF
.	TRBV20-1	TRBJ2-3	CSARGDTQYF
.	TRBV4-1	TRBJ2-7	CASSPNAPSGRLEQYF
.	TRBV5-1	TRBJ1-1	CASANGGAGTEAFF
TRBD2	TRBV28	TRBJ2-3	CASSLPSSGRKTDTQYF
TRBD2	TRBV29-1	TRBJ2-2	CSVAGTSANTGELFF
.	TRBV28	TRBJ2-3	CASSRARGADTQYF
.	TRBV27	TRBJ2-2	CASSGGSGMGTGELFF
.	TRBV18	TRBJ1-5	CASSPAGGGQPQHF
.	TRBV24-1	TRBJ1-1	CATSDLPPVRGTEAFF
TRBD2	TRBV10-1	TRBJ2-7	CASSESHIAGGPGYEQYF
.	TRBV27	TRBJ1-2	CASSSFIGYGYTF
.	TRBV20-1	TRBJ1-1	CSARGLDRNTEAFF
.	TRBV29-1	TRBJ1-2	CSVLPPGGNYGYTF
.	TRBV18	TRBJ1-1	CASSPGRNTEAFF
TRBD1	TRBV28	TRBJ2-3	CASSSDGRQGPTDTQYF
TRBD1	TRBV7-9	TRBJ2-7	CASSPGQGLSYEQYF
.	TRBV5-6	TRBJ2-1	CASSLVFSSYNEQFF
.	TRBV7-3	TRBJ2-1	CASSFGPPYNEQFF
TRBD1	TRBV11-2	TRBJ2-5	CASSLVGTGLTGTQYF
.	TRBV2	TRBJ2-3	CASPRTATDTQYF
.	TRBV2	TRBJ1-5	CASRQTAVSNQPQHF
.	TRBV28	TRBJ1-1	CASTPTDLNTEAFF
TRBD2	TRBV14	TRBJ2-3	CASSRLSWRESEDTQYF
TRBD2	TRBV9	TRBJ2-3	CASSGTSGRAGSDTQYF
.	TRBV24-1	TRBJ1-5	CATSDPGVGQPQHF
TRBD1	TRBV7-9	TRBJ1-3	CASSPTPGQGSSGNTIYF
.	TRBV6-1	TRBJ1-4	CASREGPPNEKLFF
.	TRBV29-1	TRBJ1-2	CSVLDSGKGYGYTF
.	TRBV20-1	TRBJ1-2	CSSLPGDTNYYGYTF
.	TRBV7-2	TRBJ2-1	CASSLGRGAYNEQFF
.	TRBV3-1	TRBJ2-7	CASSISYEQYF